This passage covers 2 T cell receptor beta chains from one sample sequenced in a study of shared clonotypes between healthy human individuals. Some clones are missing from TCRdb's copy, which holds only in-frame ones; the method was immunoSEQ multiplex PCR. Of 1.4 million to 1.5 million clones listed, around 97% are singletons. The specimen sequenced was naive CD4+ T cells sorted from blood. The subset here: CD45RA+ positively selected. The source is a man under 40 in good health.

The chain links TRBV7-8 to TRBJ2-3, with D unclear. The V and J ends lost 4 bases and 7 bases respectively, with 9 bases between them. Germline V gives CDR1 SGHVS, CDR2 FQNEAQ. This CDR3 is built from 12 residues. DNA of the CDR3: TGTGCCAGCAGCTACTTTCGGAATACGCAGTATTTT. This sequence encodes CASSYFRNTQYF.

This chain connects TRBV19 to TRBJ2-3, with TRBD2 identical over 15 bases. Germline lookup yields CDR1 LNHDA and CDR2 SQIVND (reference sequence). Germline trimming cut 5 bases from V and 7 bases from J; bases unmatched to any gene: 7. This CDR3 has 16 residues. The CDR3 protein is CASSVGLAGGPNTQYF. CDR3 DNA sequence: TGTGCCAGTAGTGTCGGACTAGCGGGAGGGCCGAATACGCAGTATTTT.